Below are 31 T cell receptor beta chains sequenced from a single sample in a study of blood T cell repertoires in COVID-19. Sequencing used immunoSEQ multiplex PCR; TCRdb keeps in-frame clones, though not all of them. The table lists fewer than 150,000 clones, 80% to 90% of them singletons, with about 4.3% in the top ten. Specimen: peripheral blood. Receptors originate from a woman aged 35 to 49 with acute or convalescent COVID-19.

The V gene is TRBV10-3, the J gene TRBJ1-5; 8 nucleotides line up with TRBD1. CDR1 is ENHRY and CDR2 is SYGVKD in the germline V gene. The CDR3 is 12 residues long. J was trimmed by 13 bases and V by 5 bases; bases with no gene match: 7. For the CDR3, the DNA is TGTGCCATCAGTAACGGGACAGGAGCTCAGCATTTT. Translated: CAISNGTGAQHF.

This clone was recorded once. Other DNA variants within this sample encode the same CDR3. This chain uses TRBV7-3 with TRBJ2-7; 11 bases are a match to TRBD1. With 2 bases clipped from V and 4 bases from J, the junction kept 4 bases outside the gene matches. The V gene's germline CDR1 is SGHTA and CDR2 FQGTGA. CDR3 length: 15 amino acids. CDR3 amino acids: CASSLGQGARYEQYF. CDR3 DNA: TGTGCCAGCAGCTTAGGACAGGGGGCTAGGTACGAGCAGTACTTC.

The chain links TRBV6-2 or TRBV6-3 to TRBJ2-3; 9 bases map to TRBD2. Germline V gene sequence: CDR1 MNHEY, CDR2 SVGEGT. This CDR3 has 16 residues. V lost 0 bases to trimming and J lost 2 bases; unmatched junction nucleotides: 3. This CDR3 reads CASSYSSGRPTDTQYF. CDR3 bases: TGTGCCAGCAGTTACTCTAGCGGGAGACCCACAGATACGCAGTATTTT.

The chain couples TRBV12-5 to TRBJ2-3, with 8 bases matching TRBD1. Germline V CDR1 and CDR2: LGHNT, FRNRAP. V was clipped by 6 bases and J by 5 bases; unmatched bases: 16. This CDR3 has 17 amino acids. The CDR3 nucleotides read TGTGCTAGTGGCTTTTCCCTCCGCCAGGGGGCTGGAGATACGCAGTATTTT. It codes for CASGFSLRQGAGDTQYF.

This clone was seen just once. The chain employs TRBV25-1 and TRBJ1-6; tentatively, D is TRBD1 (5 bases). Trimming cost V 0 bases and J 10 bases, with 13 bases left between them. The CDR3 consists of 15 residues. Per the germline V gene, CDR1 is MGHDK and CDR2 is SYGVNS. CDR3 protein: CASSEYGAGHSPLHF. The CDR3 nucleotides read TGTGCCAGCAGTGAATATGGGGCAGGGCACTCACCCCTCCACTTT.

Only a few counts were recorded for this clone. CDR3 bases: TGTGCCAGCAGCTTGGTGGCCTGGGCGGGCCCCACCCAGTACTTC. Its translation: CASSLVAWAGPTQYF. The rearrangement uses TRBV5-8 and TRBJ2-5; possibly TRBD2 for D (5 bases). Trimming cost V 0 bases and J 8 bases, with 17 bases left between them. This CDR3 has 15 residues. Germline V gives CDR1 SGHTS, CDR2 YDEGEE.

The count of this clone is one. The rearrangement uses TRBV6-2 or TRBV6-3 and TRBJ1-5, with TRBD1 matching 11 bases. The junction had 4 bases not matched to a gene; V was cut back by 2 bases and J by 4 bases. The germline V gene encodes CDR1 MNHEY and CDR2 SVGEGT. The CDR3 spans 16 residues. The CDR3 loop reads CASSYPDRGQNQPQHF. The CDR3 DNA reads TGTGCCAGCAGTTACCCGGACAGGGGGCAAAATCAGCCCCAGCATTTT.

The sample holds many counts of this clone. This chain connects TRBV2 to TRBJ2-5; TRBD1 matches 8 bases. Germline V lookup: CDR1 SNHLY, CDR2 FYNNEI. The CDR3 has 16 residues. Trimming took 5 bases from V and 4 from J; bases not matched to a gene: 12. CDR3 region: CASSKGSDREIETQYF. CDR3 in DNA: TGTGCCAGCAGTAAGGGGTCGGACAGGGAGATAGAGACCCAGTACTTC.

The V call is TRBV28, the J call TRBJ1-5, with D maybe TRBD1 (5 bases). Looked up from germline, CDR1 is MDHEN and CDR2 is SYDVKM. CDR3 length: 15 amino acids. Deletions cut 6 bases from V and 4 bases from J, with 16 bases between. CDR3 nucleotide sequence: TGTGCCAGCAGCTGGGCAGGGCGAGTTAATCAGCCCCAGCATTTT. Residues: CASSWAGRVNQPQHF. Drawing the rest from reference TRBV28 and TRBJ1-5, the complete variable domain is DVKVTQSSRYLVKRTGEKVFLECVQDMDHENMFWYRQDPGLGLRLIYFSYDVKMKEKGDIPEGYSVSREKKERFSLILESASTNQTSMYLCASSWAGRVNQPQHFGDGTRLSIL.

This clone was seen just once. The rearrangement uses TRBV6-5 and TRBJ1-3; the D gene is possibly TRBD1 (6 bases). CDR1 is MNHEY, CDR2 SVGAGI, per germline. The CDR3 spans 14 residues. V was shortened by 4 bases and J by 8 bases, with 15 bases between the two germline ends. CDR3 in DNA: TGTGCCAGCAGTTTACAGGGATCGATAGACACCATATATTTT. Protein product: CASSLQGSIDTIYF.

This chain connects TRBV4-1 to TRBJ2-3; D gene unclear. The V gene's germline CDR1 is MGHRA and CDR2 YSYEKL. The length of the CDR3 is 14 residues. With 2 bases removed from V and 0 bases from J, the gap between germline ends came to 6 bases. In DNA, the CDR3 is TGCGCCAGCAGCCAACAAACTAGCACAGATACGCAGTATTTT. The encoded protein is CASSQQTSTDTQYF.

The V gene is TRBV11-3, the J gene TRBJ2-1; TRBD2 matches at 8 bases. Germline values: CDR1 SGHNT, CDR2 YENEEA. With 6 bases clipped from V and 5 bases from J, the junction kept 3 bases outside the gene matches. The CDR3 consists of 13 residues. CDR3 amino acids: CASSLAGHNEQFF. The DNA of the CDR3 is TGTGCCAGCAGTCTAGCGGGCCACAATGAGCAGTTCTTC. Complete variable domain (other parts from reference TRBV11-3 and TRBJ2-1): EAGVVQSPRYKIIEKKQPVAFWCNPISGHNTLYWYLQNLGQGPELLIRYENEEAVDDSQLPKDRFSAERLKGVDSTLKIQPAELGDSAVYLCASSLAGHNEQFFGPGTRLTVL.

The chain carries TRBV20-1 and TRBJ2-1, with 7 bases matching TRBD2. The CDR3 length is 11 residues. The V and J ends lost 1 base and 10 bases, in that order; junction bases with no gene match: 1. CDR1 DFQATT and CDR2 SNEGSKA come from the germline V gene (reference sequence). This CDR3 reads CSARAGGEQFF. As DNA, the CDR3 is TGCAGTGCTAGAGCGGGAGGCGAGCAGTTCTTC.

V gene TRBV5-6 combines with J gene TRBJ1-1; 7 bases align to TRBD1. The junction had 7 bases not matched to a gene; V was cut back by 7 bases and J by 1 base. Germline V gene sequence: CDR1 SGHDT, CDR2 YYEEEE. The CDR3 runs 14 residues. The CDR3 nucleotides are TGTGCCAGCTCTCGGGACAGCGAGAACACTGAAGCTTTCTTT. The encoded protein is CASSRDSENTEAFF.

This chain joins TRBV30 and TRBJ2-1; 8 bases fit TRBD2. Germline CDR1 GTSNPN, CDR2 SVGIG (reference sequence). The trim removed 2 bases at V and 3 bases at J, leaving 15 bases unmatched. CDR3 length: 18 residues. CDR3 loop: CAWSSPTSVAVNYNEQFF. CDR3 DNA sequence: TGTGCCTGGAGTAGCCCGACTAGCGTGGCGGTAAACTACAATGAGCAGTTCTTC.

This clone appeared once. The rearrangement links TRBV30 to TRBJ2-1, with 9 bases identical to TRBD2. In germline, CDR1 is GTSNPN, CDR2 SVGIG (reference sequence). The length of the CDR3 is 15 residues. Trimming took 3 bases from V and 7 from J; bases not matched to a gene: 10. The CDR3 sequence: CAWRRPSGTANEQFF. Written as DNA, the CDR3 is TGTGCCTGGAGGCGCCCTAGCGGGACCGCGAATGAGCAGTTCTTC. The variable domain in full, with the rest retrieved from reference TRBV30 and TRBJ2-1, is SQTIHQWPATLVQPVGSPLSLECTVEGTSNPNLYWYRQAAGRGLQLLFYSVGIGQISSEVPQNLSASRPQDRQFILSSKKLLLSDSGFYLCAWRRPSGTANEQFFGPGTRLTVL.

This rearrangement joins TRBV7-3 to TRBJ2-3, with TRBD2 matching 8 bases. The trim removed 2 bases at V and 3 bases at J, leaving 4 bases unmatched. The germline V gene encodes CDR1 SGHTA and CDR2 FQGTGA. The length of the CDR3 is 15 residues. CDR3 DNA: TGTGCCAGCAGCTTAGGTGGACTAGCTACAGATACGCAGTATTTT. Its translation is CASSLGGLATDTQYF.

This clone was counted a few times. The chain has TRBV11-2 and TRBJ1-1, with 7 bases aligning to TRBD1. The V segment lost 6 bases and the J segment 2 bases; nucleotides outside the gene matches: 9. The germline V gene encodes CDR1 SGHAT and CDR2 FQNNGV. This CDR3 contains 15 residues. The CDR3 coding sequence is TGTGCCAGCAGACCTTTTGACAGGGACAACACTGAAGCTTTCTTT. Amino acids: CASRPFDRDNTEAFF.

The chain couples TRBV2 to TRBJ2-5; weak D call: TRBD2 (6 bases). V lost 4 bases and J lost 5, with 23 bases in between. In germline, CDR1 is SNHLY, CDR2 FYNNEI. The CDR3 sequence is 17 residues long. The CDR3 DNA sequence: TGTGCCAGCAGTGCCCCACTAGATCGGGAGCCGGAGGAGACCCAGTACTTC. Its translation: CASSAPLDREPEETQYF.

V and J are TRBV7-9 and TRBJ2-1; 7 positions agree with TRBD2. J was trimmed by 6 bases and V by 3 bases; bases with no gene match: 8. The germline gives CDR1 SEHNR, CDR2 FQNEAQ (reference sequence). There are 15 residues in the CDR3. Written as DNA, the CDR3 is TGTGCCAGCAGCTTGCGTGGACTAGTCCCCAATGAGCAGTTCTTC. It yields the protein CASSLRGLVPNEQFF.

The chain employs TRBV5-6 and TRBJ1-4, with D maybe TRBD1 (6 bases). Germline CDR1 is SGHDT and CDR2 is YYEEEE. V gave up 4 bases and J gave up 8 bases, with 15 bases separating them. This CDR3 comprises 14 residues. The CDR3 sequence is CASSQQGWEEKLFF. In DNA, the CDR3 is TGTGCCAGCAGCCAACAGGGCTGGGAGGAAAAACTGTTTTTT.

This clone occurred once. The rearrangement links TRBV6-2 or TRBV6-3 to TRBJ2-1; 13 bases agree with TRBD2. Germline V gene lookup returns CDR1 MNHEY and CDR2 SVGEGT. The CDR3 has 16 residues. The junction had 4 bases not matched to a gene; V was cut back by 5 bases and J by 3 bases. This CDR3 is CASSRGLAGNYNEQFF. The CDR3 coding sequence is TGTGCCAGCAGTCGGGGACTAGCGGGGAACTACAATGAGCAGTTCTTC.

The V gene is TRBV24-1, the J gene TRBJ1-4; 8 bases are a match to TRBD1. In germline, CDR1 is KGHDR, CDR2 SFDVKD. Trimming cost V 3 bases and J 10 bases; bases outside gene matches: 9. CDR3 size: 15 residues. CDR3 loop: CATSDAGQGIGKLFF. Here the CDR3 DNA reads TGTGCCACCAGTGATGCCGGACAGGGAATAGGAAAACTGTTTTTT.

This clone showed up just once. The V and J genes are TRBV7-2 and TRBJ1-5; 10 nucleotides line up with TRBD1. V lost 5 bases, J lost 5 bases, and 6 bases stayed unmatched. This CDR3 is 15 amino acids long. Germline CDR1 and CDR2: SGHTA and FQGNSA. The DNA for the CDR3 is TGTGCCAGCAGCCTGACAGGGGGCGCGGATCAGCCCCAGCATTTT. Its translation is CASSLTGGADQPQHF.

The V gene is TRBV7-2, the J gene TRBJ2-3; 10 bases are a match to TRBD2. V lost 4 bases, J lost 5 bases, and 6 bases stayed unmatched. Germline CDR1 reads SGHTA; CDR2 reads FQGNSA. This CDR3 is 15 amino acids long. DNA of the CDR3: TGTGCCAGCAGCTCCTCTAGCGGGGGTTTAGATACGCAGTATTTT. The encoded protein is CASSSSSGGLDTQYF.

The CDR3 sequence: CASSEKRAGEQYF. In nucleotides, the CDR3 is TGCGCCAGCAGTGAGAAGCGGGCTGGCGAGCAGTACTTC. The chain combines TRBV10-1 with TRBJ2-7; a possible D gene is TRBD2 (6 bases). The CDR3 extends over 13 amino acids. Germline V gene sequence: CDR1 WNHNN, CDR2 SYGVQD (reference sequence). Trimming removed 2 bases at V and 6 bases at J, with 11 bases between.

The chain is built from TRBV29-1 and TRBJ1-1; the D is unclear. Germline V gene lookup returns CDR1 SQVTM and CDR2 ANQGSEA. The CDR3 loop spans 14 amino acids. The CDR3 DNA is TGCTCCACGAGGAGCCCCCTGGCCTTCACTGAAGCTTTCTTT. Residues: CSTRSPLAFTEAFF.

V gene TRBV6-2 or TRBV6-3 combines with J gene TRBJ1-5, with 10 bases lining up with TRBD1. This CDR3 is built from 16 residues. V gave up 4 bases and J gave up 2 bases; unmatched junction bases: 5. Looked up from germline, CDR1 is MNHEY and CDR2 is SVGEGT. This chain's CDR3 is CASSWGQGIGNQPQHF. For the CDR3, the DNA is TGTGCCAGCAGTTGGGGACAGGGGATTGGCAATCAGCCCCAGCATTTT.

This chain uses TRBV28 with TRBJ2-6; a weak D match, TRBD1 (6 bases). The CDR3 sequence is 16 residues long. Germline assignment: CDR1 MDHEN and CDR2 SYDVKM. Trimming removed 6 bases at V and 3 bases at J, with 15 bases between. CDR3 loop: CASRTGPRGGANVLTF. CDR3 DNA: TGTGCCAGCAGAACAGGACCCAGGGGTGGGGCCAACGTCCTGACTTTC.

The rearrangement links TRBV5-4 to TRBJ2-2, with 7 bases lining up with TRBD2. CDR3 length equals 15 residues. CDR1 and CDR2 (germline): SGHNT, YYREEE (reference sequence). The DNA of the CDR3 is TGTGCAACTCATATCCCGGGGGGAGTGACCGGGGAGCTGTTTTTT. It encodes CATHIPGGVTGELFF.

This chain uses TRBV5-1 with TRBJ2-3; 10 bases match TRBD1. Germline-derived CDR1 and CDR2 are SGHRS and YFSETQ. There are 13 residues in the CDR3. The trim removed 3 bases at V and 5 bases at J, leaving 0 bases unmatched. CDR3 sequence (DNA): TGCGCCAGCAGCTGGGACAGGGGAGATACGCAGTATTTT. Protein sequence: CASSWDRGDTQYF.